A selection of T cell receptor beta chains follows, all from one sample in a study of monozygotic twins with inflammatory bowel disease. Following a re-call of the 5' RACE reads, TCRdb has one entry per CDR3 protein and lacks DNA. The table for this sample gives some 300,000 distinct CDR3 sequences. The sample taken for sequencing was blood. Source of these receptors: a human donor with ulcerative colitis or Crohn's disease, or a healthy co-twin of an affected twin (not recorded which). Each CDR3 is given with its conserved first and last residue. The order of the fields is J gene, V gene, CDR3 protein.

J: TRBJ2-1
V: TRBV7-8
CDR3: CASSVGRANGEQFF

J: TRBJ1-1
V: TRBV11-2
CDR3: CASSSGGATEAFF

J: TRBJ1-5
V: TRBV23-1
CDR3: CASSQSGQFNQPQHF

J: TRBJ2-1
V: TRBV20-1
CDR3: CSAPSGLYNEQFF

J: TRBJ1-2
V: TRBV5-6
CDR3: CVSSADRAGYGYTF

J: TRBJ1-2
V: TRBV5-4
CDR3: CASSLDLEGYTF

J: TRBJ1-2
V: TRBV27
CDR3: CASSDWDHGYTF

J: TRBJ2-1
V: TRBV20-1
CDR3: CSASTRGNEQFF

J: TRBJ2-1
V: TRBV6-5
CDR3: CASSYFPSGRSDEQFF

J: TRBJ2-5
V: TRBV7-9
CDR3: CASSLATSGLETQYF

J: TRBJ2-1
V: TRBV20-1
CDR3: CSARDPLAGRYNEQFF

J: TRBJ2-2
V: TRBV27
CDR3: CATRYTGELFF

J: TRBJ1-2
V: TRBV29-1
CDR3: CSAQGGSAIGYTF

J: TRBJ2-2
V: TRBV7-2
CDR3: CASSWDRTNTGELFF

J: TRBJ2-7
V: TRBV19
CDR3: CASSISRGASYEQYF

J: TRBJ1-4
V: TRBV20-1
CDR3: CSARAGGGWSEKLFF

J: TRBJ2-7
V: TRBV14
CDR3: CASSLRTGLEQYF

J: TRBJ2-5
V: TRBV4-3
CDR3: CASSQVWTGETQYF

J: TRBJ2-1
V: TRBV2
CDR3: CASSGRTSGSEAQFF

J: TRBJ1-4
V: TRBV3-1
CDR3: CASSRREGEKLFF

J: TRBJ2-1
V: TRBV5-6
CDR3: CASSLVVGTKSSYNEQFF

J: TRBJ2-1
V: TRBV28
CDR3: CASSYPPGPRPYNEQFF

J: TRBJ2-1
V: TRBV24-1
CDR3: CATSDGGAGSSTNEQFF

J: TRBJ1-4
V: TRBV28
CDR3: CASRVHGGNEKLFF

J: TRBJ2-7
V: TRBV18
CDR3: CASSPGQNLYEQYF

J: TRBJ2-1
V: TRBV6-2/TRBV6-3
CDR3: CASSYGGASSYNEQFF

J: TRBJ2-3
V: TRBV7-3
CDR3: CASSAFSGGPTDTQYF

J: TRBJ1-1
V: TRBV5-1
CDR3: CASSLGQMNTEAFF

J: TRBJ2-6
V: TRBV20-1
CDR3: CSARGQGLNSGANVLTF

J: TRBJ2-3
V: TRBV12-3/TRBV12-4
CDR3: CASSPRHLGNTDTQYF

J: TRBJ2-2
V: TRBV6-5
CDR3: CASSYSATVNTGELFF

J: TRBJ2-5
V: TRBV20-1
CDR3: CSARKGAGQETQYF

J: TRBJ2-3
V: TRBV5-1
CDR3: CASTPGGLARGSDTQYF

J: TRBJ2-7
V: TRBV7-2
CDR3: CASSPPAYEQYF

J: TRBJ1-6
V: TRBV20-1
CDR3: CSAKSGTDISPLHF

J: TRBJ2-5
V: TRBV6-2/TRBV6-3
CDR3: CASSYGGGSEETQYF

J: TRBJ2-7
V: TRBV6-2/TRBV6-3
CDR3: CASSSPRQGSYVQYF

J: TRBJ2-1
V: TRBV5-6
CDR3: CASDTGSTYNEQFF

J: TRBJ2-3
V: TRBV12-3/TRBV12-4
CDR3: CASSKAGTSGFTDTQYF

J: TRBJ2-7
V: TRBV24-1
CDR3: CATSDTSVARGNYYEQYF

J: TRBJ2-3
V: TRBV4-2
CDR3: CASSQGRDPGTDTQYF

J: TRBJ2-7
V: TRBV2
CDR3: CASSERYLAYEQYF

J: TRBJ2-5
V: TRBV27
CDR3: CASSETRLDGETQYF